This T cell receptor beta chain appears in the sequencing data of a study of T cell repertoires in cytomegalovirus infection. Many counts were recorded for this clonotype. TCRdb re-called the reads through MiXCR, storing one row per CDR3 protein. This table holds 250,000 to 350,000 distinct CDR3 sequences, about 23% found once. V trimming: 4 bases; J trimming: 3 bases; junction bases outside the gene matches: 8. The CDR3 totals 16 residues. Germline V gene data show CDR1 as MNHEY and CDR2 as SMNVEV (reference sequence). This chain uses TRBV27 with TRBJ2-7, with TRBD2 matching 11 bases. The sample was PBMCs. The clonotype was recovered from a human donor in good health (CMV status not recorded). Some clones in this sample may be carry-over from other donors' samples. The CDR3 loop is CASSSTTSGEYYEQYF. In DNA form, the CDR3 reads TGTGCCAGCAGTTCAACGACTAGCGGGGAATACTACGAGCAGTACTTC.